The sequence of this T cell receptor beta chain was determined in a study of CD8 T cells in ankylosing spondylitis. Study-wide results and limits: Roughly eight highly homologous variants made up a TCR beta motif that seemed to typify ankylosing spondylitis blood.

TCRdb processed the 5' RACE reads anew with MiXCR; each CDR3 protein has one entry. The table includes roughly 180,000 distinct CDR3 sequences, roughly 10% detected once. This clonotype was seen only a few times. Its cognate antigen is unknown. Losses at the gene ends were 8 bases for V and 6 bases for J; bases not matched to a gene: 10. Looked up from germline, CDR1 is SGHVS and CDR2 is FQNEAQ. There are 14 residues in the CDR3. The TCR was taken from a female donor with ankylosing spondylitis or in good health (not recorded which). This chain joins TRBV7-8 and TRBJ2-1; 7 nucleotides match TRBD1. Sequencing used blood, either unsorted or a sorted T cell fraction (not recorded which). CDR3 sequence (DNA): TGTGCCAGCTGGGCAGGGGGTTGGGCCAATGAGCAGTTCTTC. Residues: CASWAGGWANEQFF.